The next 27 T cell receptor beta chains were all read from a single sample in a study of PD-L1 blockade in urothelial cancer. Profiled with immunoSEQ multiplex PCR; TCRdb holds only in-frame clones, not every one. The profile shows about 49,000 clones, approximately 79% of them singletons. Time point specified: pretreatment peripheral blood. The sample consisted of PBMCs, taken around atezolizumab (anti-PD-L1) treatment. These receptors all stem from a man between 65 and 85 years old with urothelial cancer.

This chain uses TRBV11-2 with TRBJ2-7, with 8 bases aligning to TRBD1. The CDR3 is 14 amino acids. CDR1 and CDR2 (germline): SGHAT, FQNNGV. V trimming: 3 bases; J trimming: 4 bases; junction bases outside the gene matches: 5. CDR3 loop: CASSFDRGRYEQYF. The CDR3 DNA reads as TGTGCCAGCAGCTTCGACAGGGGAAGGTACGAGCAGTACTTC.

J is TRBJ1-5 and V is TRBV28; TRBD1 might be the D (5 bases). Germline values: CDR1 MDHEN, CDR2 SYDVKM. This CDR3 region has 16 residues. Trimming removed 1 base from V and 4 bases from J, with 14 bases in between. Here the CDR3 reads CASSLSGGDGNQPQHF. CDR3 DNA sequence: TGTGCCAGCAGTTTATCGGGGGGAGACGGGAATCAGCCCCAGCATTTT. The whole variable domain, remainder taken from reference TRBV28 and TRBJ1-5, is DVKVTQSSRYLVKRTGEKVFLECVQDMDHENMFWYRQDPGLGLRLIYFSYDVKMKEKGDIPEGYSVSREKKERFSLILESASTNQTSMYLCASSLSGGDGNQPQHFGDGTRLSIL.

The gene calls are TRBV19 and TRBJ1-4; weak D call: TRBD1 (5 bases). V was trimmed by 3 bases and J by 8 bases, leaving 10 bases between them. The CDR3 is made up of 13 amino acids. The germline V gene encodes CDR1 LNHDA and CDR2 SQIVND (reference sequence). In nucleotides, the CDR3 is TGTGCCAGTAGTATTGGGGCGGAAGAAAAACTGTTTTTT. This sequence encodes CASSIGAEEKLFF.

The rearrangement links TRBV6-5 to TRBJ1-4; D might be TRBD1 (5 bases). CDR3 length: 14 residues. Germline CDR1 and CDR2: MNHEY and SVGAGI. V gave up 5 bases and J gave up 3 bases, with 10 bases separating them. CDR3: CASSPTGANEKLFF. DNA for the CDR3: TGTGCCAGCAGTCCAACAGGCGCTAATGAAAAACTGTTTTTT.

CDR3 sequence: CAWSPGQVSYEQYF. For the CDR3, the DNA is TGTGCCTGGAGTCCAGGACAGGTCTCCTACGAGCAGTACTTC. The rearrangement joins TRBV30 to TRBJ2-7; TRBD1 matches 7 bases. Germline V gene lookup returns CDR1 GTSNPN and CDR2 SVGIG (reference sequence). The CDR3 extends over 14 amino acids. The ends lost 2 bases at V and 0 bases at J; junction bases unmatched: 4.

The V gene is TRBV27, the J gene TRBJ1-4; possibly TRBD1 for D (5 bases). This CDR3 contains 12 residues. CDR1 is MNHEY and CDR2 is SMNVEV in the germline V gene (reference sequence). V dropped 9 bases and J dropped 1 base, with 6 bases sitting between them. CDR3 amino acids: CARGETNEKLFF. The CDR3 DNA follows: TGTGCCAGAGGGGAAACTAATGAAAAACTGTTTTTT.

The chain employs TRBV28 and TRBJ1-5; 7 nucleotides agree with TRBD1. The CDR3 sequence is 16 residues long. Germline-derived CDR1 and CDR2 are MDHEN and SYDVKM. The J segment lost 0 bases and the V segment lost 6 bases, leaving 8 bases of the junction unmatched. The CDR3 reads CASSRDSYDSNQPQHF. CDR3 DNA sequence: TGTGCCAGCAGCAGGGACAGCTATGATAGCAATCAGCCCCAGCATTTT.

The rearrangement joins TRBV6-1 to TRBJ1-4; D not certain. The germline V gene has CDR1 MNHNS and CDR2 SASEGT. The CDR3 contains 14 residues. V was pared by 11 bases and J by 2 bases, with 15 bases between. CDR3 in amino acids: CASQWSQTNEKLFF. In nucleotides, the CDR3 is TGTGCCTCCCAATGGAGCCAGACTAATGAAAAACTGTTTTTT.

This sequence joins TRBV5-1 and TRBJ2-2; TRBD1 aligns across 8 bases. CDR3 length equals 15 residues. The germline gives CDR1 SGHRS, CDR2 YFSETQ. The junction had 4 bases not matched to a gene; V was cut back by 5 bases and J by 1 base. CDR3 in DNA: TGCGCCAGCAGACAAGGGACAGGGAACACCGGGGAGCTGTTTTTT. Amino acid sequence: CASRQGTGNTGELFF.

The chain joins TRBV18 to TRBJ2-5; the D gene is possibly TRBD2 (6 bases). Between the trimmed V and J ends, which lost 5 bases and 5 bases, there was a span of 15 bases. The CDR3 covers 14 residues. CDR1 and CDR2 (germline): KGHSH, LQKENI. DNA of the CDR3: TGTGCCAGCTCAGCGGACGCTGGGGGGGAGACCCAGTACTTC. It codes for CASSADAGGETQYF.

This chain uses TRBV7-8 with TRBJ1-2, with D possibly matching TRBD1 (5 bases). Looked up from germline, CDR1 is SGHVS and CDR2 is FQNEAQ. CDR3 length: 15 residues. Trimming removed 1 base at V and 4 bases at J, with 13 bases between. The CDR3 reads CASSLVKGLGYGYTF. CDR3 in DNA: TGTGCCAGCAGCTTAGTAAAGGGGTTGGGCTATGGCTACACCTTC.

This clone was found many times. One end of the junction fails to match germline, which may point to a read error. The chain employs TRBV7-7 and TRBJ2-3, with a weak D call TRBD2 (6 bases). The CDR3 runs 15 residues. Germline CDR1 reads SSHAT; CDR2 reads FNYEAQ (reference sequence). CDR3 in DNA: TGTGCTAGCAGCTTACAACCGGGACTTGCAGATACGCAGTATTTT. Its protein is CASSLQPGLADTQYF.

The chain has TRBV6-5 and TRBJ2-5; D may be TRBD1 (6 bases). In germline, CDR1 is MNHEY, CDR2 SVGAGI. The length of the CDR3 is 13 residues. Trimming removed 9 bases from V and 2 bases from J, with 13 bases in between. The CDR3 DNA sequence: TGTGCCAGTTCTGGGGGCAGTCAAGAGACCCAGTACTTC. This sequence encodes CASSGGSQETQYF.

The chain carries TRBV6-1 and TRBJ2-1, with 14 bases identical to TRBD2. The germline gives CDR1 MNHNS, CDR2 SASEGT. The CDR3 has 15 residues. The ends lost 6 bases at V and 8 bases at J; junction bases unmatched: 6. The CDR3: CASRAGLAGVDEQFF. CDR3 DNA sequence: TGTGCCAGCAGGGCGGGACTAGCGGGAGTAGATGAGCAGTTCTTC.

This chain uses TRBV5-1 with TRBJ1-1; TRBD1 is a possible D gene (5 bases). The CDR3 covers 14 residues. Germline values: CDR1 SGHRS, CDR2 YFSETQ. V lost 4 bases to trimming and J lost 1 base, with 11 bases between them. The CDR3 protein is CASSETVPNTEAFF. The CDR3 coding sequence is TGCGCCAGCAGCGAGACAGTCCCGAACACTGAAGCTTTCTTT. Based on the CDR3 plus reference TRBV5-1 and TRBJ1-1, the full variable domain is KAGVTQTPRYLIKTRGQQVTLSCSPISGHRSVSWYQQTPGQGLQFLFEYFSETQRNKGNFPGRFSGRQFSNSRSEMNVSTLELGDSALYLCASSETVPNTEAFFGQGTRLTVV.

This clone was observed a handful of times. The V call is TRBV14, the J call TRBJ2-2, with TRBD2 matching over 12 bases. In germline, CDR1 is SGHDN, CDR2 FVKESK. This CDR3 spans 18 amino acids. Trimming removed 0 bases from V and 4 bases from J; junction bases left unmatched: 6. The CDR3 DNA reads as TGTGCCAGCAGCCAAGACGTCTCTAGCGGGAGGGTCACCGGGGAGCTGTTTTTT. This translates into CASSQDVSSGRVTGELFF.

The gene calls are TRBV6-5 and TRBJ1-2; D unresolved. Trimming left V 0 bases short and J 1 base short, with 6 bases between. The CDR3 is made up of 14 amino acids. Germline CDR1 reads MNHEY; CDR2 reads SVGAGI. The chain's CDR3 is CASSYSGGNYGYTF. Here the CDR3 DNA reads TGTGCCAGCAGTTACTCAGGCGGTAACTATGGCTACACCTTC.

This clone showed up just once. V and J are TRBV6-6 and TRBJ2-7; D may be TRBD1 (6 bases). This CDR3 spans 14 amino acids. V lost 6 bases and J lost 2, with 14 bases in between. Germline values: CDR1 MNHNY, CDR2 SVGAGI (reference sequence). CDR3 nucleotide sequence: TGTGCCAGCAGGTCCCCAGGGGATCCCTACGAGCAGTACTTC. Its translation is CASRSPGDPYEQYF.

This chain joins TRBV9 and TRBJ2-5; maybe TRBD1 (5 bases). The CDR3 sequence is 13 residues long. Looked up from germline, CDR1 is SGDLS and CDR2 is YYNGEE. V lost 5 bases and J 5 bases, leaving 13 bases between the germline ends. CDR3 coding DNA: TGTGCCAGCAGACCCGCAGGGATCGAGACCCAGTACTTC. Protein product: CASRPAGIETQYF.

The chain uses TRBV5-6 and TRBJ1-4; weak D call: TRBD1 (6 bases). V was shortened by 4 bases and J by 6 bases, with 16 bases between the two germline ends. Germline V gene sequence: CDR1 SGHDT, CDR2 YYEEEE. CDR3 size: 15 residues. As DNA, the CDR3 is TGTGCCAGCAGCCCGGGGGGGGCTAGTTATGAAAAACTGTTTTTT. This gives the protein CASSPGGASYEKLFF.

The chain combines TRBV19 with TRBJ1-3, with D possibly TRBD1 on 5 matching bases. Germline V lookup: CDR1 LNHDA, CDR2 SQIVND (reference sequence). The CDR3 is 13 residues long. Trimming removed 3 bases from V and 3 bases from J, with 6 bases in between. As DNA, the CDR3 is TGTGCCAGTAGTATGGGGCTTGGAAACACCATATATTTT. It specifies CASSMGLGNTIYF.

The rearrangement joins TRBV29-1 to TRBJ2-1; TRBD2 matches at 9 bases. The CDR3 is 15 amino acids. The trim removed 6 bases at V and 0 bases at J, leaving 6 bases unmatched. CDR1 and CDR2 from the germline V gene are SQVTM and ANQGSEA. CDR3 in amino acids: CSVATSGASYNEQFF. DNA of the CDR3: TGCAGCGTGGCGACTAGCGGAGCCTCCTACAATGAGCAGTTCTTC.

The J gene is TRBJ2-1, the V gene TRBV9, with 7 positions matching TRBD2. Germline V CDR1 and CDR2: SGDLS, YYNGEE. The CDR3 sequence is 14 residues long. The trim removed 3 bases at V and 4 bases at J, leaving 4 bases unmatched. CDR3 amino acids: CASSGASGYNEQFF. CDR3 bases: TGTGCCAGCAGCGGGGCTAGCGGATACAATGAGCAGTTCTTC. The full variable domain, with the rest looked up from reference TRBV9 and TRBJ2-1, is DSGVTQTPKHLITATGQRVTLRCSPRSGDLSVYWYQQSLDQGLQFLIQYYNGEERAKGNILERFSAQQFPDLHSELNLSSLELGDSALYFCASSGASGYNEQFFGPGTRLTVL.

This sequence joins TRBV7-9 and TRBJ2-7; D may be TRBD1 (6 bases). V lost 5 bases, J lost 7 bases, and 18 bases lay in between. Germline CDR1 reads SEHNR; CDR2 reads FQNEAQ (reference sequence). The CDR3 extends over 14 amino acids. The CDR3: CASSPGDRVSEQYF. The CDR3 DNA is TGTGCCAGCAGCCCAGGGGATCGGGTTTCTGAGCAGTACTTC.

This clone showed up just a few times. The rearrangement uses TRBV7-9 and TRBJ1-3; D is ambiguous. The CDR3 extends over 16 amino acids. V shed 1 base and J shed 0 bases, with 10 bases lying between them. Germline-derived CDR1 and CDR2 are SEHNR and FQNEAQ (reference sequence). The DNA for the CDR3 is TGTGCCAGCAGCTTAGACCCGTTAGCCTCTGGAAACACCATATATTTT. Its translation is CASSLDPLASGNTIYF.

This clone was recorded a few times. V is TRBV11-2 and J is TRBJ2-5, with D maybe TRBD1 (6 bases). Germline lookup yields CDR1 SGHAT and CDR2 FQNNGV. The length of the CDR3 is 14 residues. The V end lost 1 base, the J end lost 2 bases, and 8 bases lay between the germline ends. CDR3 protein: CASSLVTGQETQYF. As DNA, the CDR3 is TGTGCCAGCAGCTTAGTAACAGGGCAAGAGACCCAGTACTTC.

The rearrangement links TRBV4-2 to TRBJ2-2; 13 bases are shared with TRBD2. Germline CDR1 is LGHNA and CDR2 is YNFKEQ. Trimming took 7 bases from V and 5 from J; bases not matched to a gene: 10. CDR3 size: 17 residues. In nucleotides, the CDR3 is TGTGCCAGCACCGACGGAGGACTAGCGGGAGTAACCGGGGAGCTGTTTTTT. Amino acids: CASTDGGLAGVTGELFF.